This T cell receptor (beta chain) was identified during a study of blood T cells in healthy people across ages. The wider study: Capturing about one barcoded beta molecule per two T cells was achieved by template switching.

Healthy Caucasians from Russia aged about 6 to 95 served as donors. With a J-beta primer mix and a sample-barcoded 5' primer, a second PCR ran roughly 6 to 11 cycles. MiXCR was run by TCRdb on the 5' RACE reads, yielding one entry per CDR3 protein. This sample has hundreds of thousands of distinct CDR3 sequences, with around two fifths found just once. To note about this clonotype: Its antigen is unknown.

There are 16 residues in the CDR3. CDR1 and CDR2 from the germline V gene are SGHRS and YFSETQ. Trimming cost V 0 bases and J 2 bases; bases outside gene matches: 7. Study observations and caveats: A strong correlation was seen between TCR beta diversity and naive T cell percentage. Significant beta diversity loss was already apparent by age around 36, declining roughly linearly.

The sequenced sample consisted of blood. This TCR derives from an older man in good health. The V and J genes are TRBV5-1 and TRBJ2-5; 7 bases are a match to TRBD2. The CDR3: CASSLALANYQETQYF. Here the CDR3 DNA reads TGCGCCAGCAGCTTGGCACTAGCGAACTATCAAGAGACCCAGTACTTC.